The TCR beta chain described here comes from a study of cytomegalovirus exposure and HLA in healthy donors. Vbeta (60) and Jbeta (13) primers were used in the PCR. Data came from immunoSEQ multiplex PCR; TCRdb stores just in-frame clones and leaves some out. The sample shows around 130,000 clones, around 8.5% of them seen only once. This clone was counted ten times or more. The TCR was taken from a man aged 40-49 years in good health and CMV-seronegative. The material sequenced was PBMCs.

CDR3 sequence: CASSEGAENTEAFF. CDR3 DNA: TGTGCCAGCAGTGAAGGGGCAGAAAACACTGAAGCTTTCTTT. The V gene is TRBV6-1, the J gene TRBJ1-1; D not resolved. Germline V lookup: CDR1 MNHNS, CDR2 SASEGT. V shed 1 base and J shed 2 bases, with 8 bases lying between them. The CDR3 sequence is 14 residues long.